These 10 T cell receptor beta chains came from one sample sequenced in a study of shared clonotypes between healthy human individuals (dated by TCRdb to 2020 to 2021). The method behind the library was the immunoSEQ multiplex PCR assay. TCRdb obtained this table from immuneACCESS and retained in-frame rearrangements with V and J assigned. These tables miss some clones; where compared with another copy, unresolved V genes account for less than half of the shortfall, and the remainder is unexplained. Present in this sample are 650,000 to 750,000 clones, 60% to 80% of which were seen just once. About 1.7% of the sample is held by the ten biggest clonotypes. Sample: memory CD4+ T cells sorted from blood. The sample's cell subset or site, from its label and the paper: CD45RA-negative fraction. These receptors were obtained from a woman in her 30s in good health.

This chain uses TRBV4-1 with TRBJ2-3; 13 bases line up with TRBD2. V gave up 2 bases and J gave up 5 bases; unmatched junction bases: 4. CDR1 is MGHRA and CDR2 is YSYEKL in the germline V gene. CDR3 size: 16 residues. CDR3 sequence (DNA): TGCGCCAGCAGCCAAATACTAGCGGGAGGGCAAGATACGCAGTATTTT. It codes for CASSQILAGGQDTQYF.

This CDR3 reads CASSHRLAGNEQFF. For the CDR3, the DNA is TGCGCCAGCAGCCATAGACTAGCGGGGAATGAGCAGTTCTTC. This rearrangement joins TRBV4-1 to TRBJ2-1; 11 nucleotides line up with TRBD2. Germline trimming cut 3 bases from V and 7 bases from J; bases unmatched to any gene: 2. Germline CDR1 and CDR2: MGHRA and YSYEKL. The CDR3 totals 14 residues.

The V gene is TRBV6-5, the J gene TRBJ1-4; TRBD1 is a possible D gene (6 bases). The CDR3 is 14 amino acids. Germline V gene data show CDR1 as MNHEY and CDR2 as SVGAGI. Trimming removed 6 bases from V and 3 bases from J, with 11 bases in between. CDR3 DNA: TGTGCCAGCAGACCAGAGGGGGCTAATGAAAAACTGTTTTTT. Protein product: CASRPEGANEKLFF.

This clone was observed a few times. This chain connects TRBV27 to TRBJ2-1; D gene ambiguous. V was pared by 6 bases and J by 4 bases, with 4 bases between. The CDR3 is 11 amino acids. From germline, CDR1 is MNHEY and CDR2 SMNVEV (reference sequence). CDR3: CASSEYNEQFF. As DNA, the CDR3 is TGTGCCAGCAGCGAGTACAATGAGCAGTTCTTC.

The chain carries TRBV27 and TRBJ2-1; TRBD2 matches at 11 bases. The junction had 9 bases not matched to a gene; V was cut back by 4 bases and J by 7 bases. CDR1 is MNHEY and CDR2 is SMNVEV in the germline V gene (reference sequence). There are 16 residues in the CDR3. In nucleotides, the CDR3 is TGTGCCAGCAGTTACCTTAGCGGGAGGGCGAGGAATGAGCAGTTCTTC. This codes for CASSYLSGRARNEQFF.

This chain uses TRBV5-1 with TRBJ1-4; D not certain. This CDR3 comprises 14 residues. CDR1 is SGHRS and CDR2 is YFSETQ in the germline V gene. With 0 bases removed from V and 11 bases from J, the gap between germline ends came to 14 bases. The CDR3 bases are TGCGCCAGCAGCTTGGATCAAAAACAGACGAAACTGTTTTTT. Its translation is CASSLDQKQTKLFF. The variable domain in full, completed from reference TRBV5-1 and TRBJ1-4, reads KAGVTQTPRYLIKTRGQQVTLSCSPISGHRSVSWYQQTPGQGLQFLFEYFSETQRNKGNFPGRFSGRQFSNSRSEMNVSTLELGDSALYLCASSLDQKQTKLFFGSGTQLSVL.

V usage is TRBV25-1 and J usage is TRBJ2-1; either TRBD1 or TRBD2 may fit D (5 bases each). The CDR3 is made up of 17 amino acids. Germline CDR1 is MGHDK and CDR2 is SYGVNS. V lost 3 bases to trimming and J lost 0 bases, with 15 bases between them. CDR3 region: CASSDTLGVGSYNEQFF. The DNA of the CDR3 is TGTGCCAGCAGTGATACTTTGGGGGTCGGCTCCTACAATGAGCAGTTCTTC. Full variable domain (remainder filled in from reference TRBV25-1 and TRBJ2-1): EADIYQTPRYLVIGTGKKITLECSQTMGHDKMYWYQQDPGMELHLIHYSYGVNSTEKGDLSSESTVSRIRTEHFPLTLESARPSHTSQYLCASSDTLGVGSYNEQFFGPGTRLTVL.

V usage is TRBV11-3 and J usage is TRBJ2-6, with D unclear. The germline V gene encodes CDR1 SGHNT and CDR2 YENEEA. V dropped 4 bases and J dropped 3 bases, with 13 bases sitting between them. The CDR3 runs to 16 residues. The CDR3 reads CASSSSGTGGANVLTF. In DNA form, the CDR3 reads TGTGCCAGCAGCTCATCGGGCACGGGTGGGGCCAACGTCCTGACTTTC. Looking up the rest from reference TRBV11-3 and TRBJ2-6 gives the full variable domain: EAGVVQSPRYKIIEKKQPVAFWCNPISGHNTLYWYLQNLGQGPELLIRYENEEAVDDSQLPKDRFSAERLKGVDSTLKIQPAELGDSAVYLCASSSSGTGGANVLTFGAGSRLTVL.

This rearrangement joins TRBV10-3 to TRBJ2-5; 7 nucleotides agree with TRBD2. Germline loops: CDR1 ENHRY, CDR2 SYGVKD. The CDR3 length is 14 residues. V lost 10 bases, J lost 6 bases, and 14 bases stayed unmatched. The CDR3 nucleotides are TGTGCCACCGCTTTGGGGGGAGGGCCCCAGACCCAGTACTTC. It specifies CATALGGGPQTQYF.

This chain uses TRBV29-1 with TRBJ2-7; 8 bases map to TRBD1. Germline loops: CDR1 SQVTM, CDR2 ANQGSEA. V was clipped by 4 bases and J by 3 bases; unmatched bases: 17. The CDR3 extends over 17 amino acids. DNA for the CDR3: TGCAGCGTTGCCGGCAGAGGACAGGGTTCGGCATTCTACGAGCAGTACTTC. It yields the protein CSVAGRGQGSAFYEQYF.